This T cell receptor beta chain is drawn from a study of regulatory T cells in long-lasting Graves disease. General study points: Only a small sample size was used, which may have cut accuracy. The persistent group shared some 2,700 public clonotypes, more than the 950 to 1,000 shared by new patients. Favored gene segments in persistent disease were TRBV28, TRBJ1-2 and TRBJ2-5.

CDR3 regions were amplified by Arm-PCR using iRepertoire HTBI primers to build TCR beta libraries. MiXCR, run by TCRdb on the multiplex PCR reads, gives a single entry per CDR3 protein. Of roughly 490,000 distinct CDR3 sequences detected, around a fifth appear once; the ten largest clones hold under 15%. Time point specified: persistent/refractory GD, antithyroid drugs over 5 years with positive TRAb. Extracted RNA from PBMCs served as the source of the TCR library. As regards this clonotype: Its antigen is currently unknown.

The CDR3 runs 14 residues. V shed 5 bases, J shed 3 bases, and the junction held 4 bases outside the gene matches. CDR1 is LNHDA, CDR2 SQIVND, per germline (reference sequence). Material: peripheral blood mononuclear cells (PBMCs), obtained when the disease was refractory, from a patient treated with antithyroid drugs. The clonotype was recovered from a female donor with Graves disease. J is TRBJ1-1 and V is TRBV19; TRBD1 matches at 9 bases. CDR3 protein: CASSGRDRDTEAFF. In DNA, the CDR3 is TGTGCCAGTAGTGGCCGGGACAGGGACACTGAAGCTTTCTTT. Looking up the rest from reference TRBV19 and TRBJ1-1 gives the full variable domain: DGGITQSPKYLFRKEGQNVTLSCEQNLNHDAMYWYRQDPGQGLRLIYYSQIVNDFQKGDIAEGYSVSREKKESFPLTVTSAQKNPTAFYLCASSGRDRDTEAFFGQGTRLTVV.